This paragraph reports one T cell receptor (beta chain). No antigen is known for it. With 7 bases clipped from V and 4 bases from J, the junction kept 4 bases outside the gene matches. CDR3 size: 12 residues. Germline CDR1 reads MDHEN; CDR2 reads SYDVKM. This sample is drawn from a study of T cell responses to AZD1222 COVID-19 vaccine. Points from the study as a whole: Mapped onto spike, vaccine-associated CD4 TCRs spanned it and were dominant at 160-218 and 743-854. Mostly white British, mostly female donors; authors suggested clonal diversity may be underestimated. Following two doses of AZD1222, Spike-specific TCR breadth and depth rose. After the peak T cell response, and only then, were repertoires sampled.

TCRdb keeps only in-frame clones here, not all; method: immunoSEQ multiplex PCR. The profile shows about 140,000 clones, about 90% of them singletons. The V gene is TRBV28, the J gene TRBJ2-7; 7 bases are shared with TRBD2. This receptor was identified in an adult in good health. The source material was peripheral blood, sampled on day 0 of AZD1222 vaccination. The CDR3 DNA sequence: TGTGCCAGCACAACTAGCGTTTACGAGCAGTACTTC. Translating it yields CASTTSVYEQYF.